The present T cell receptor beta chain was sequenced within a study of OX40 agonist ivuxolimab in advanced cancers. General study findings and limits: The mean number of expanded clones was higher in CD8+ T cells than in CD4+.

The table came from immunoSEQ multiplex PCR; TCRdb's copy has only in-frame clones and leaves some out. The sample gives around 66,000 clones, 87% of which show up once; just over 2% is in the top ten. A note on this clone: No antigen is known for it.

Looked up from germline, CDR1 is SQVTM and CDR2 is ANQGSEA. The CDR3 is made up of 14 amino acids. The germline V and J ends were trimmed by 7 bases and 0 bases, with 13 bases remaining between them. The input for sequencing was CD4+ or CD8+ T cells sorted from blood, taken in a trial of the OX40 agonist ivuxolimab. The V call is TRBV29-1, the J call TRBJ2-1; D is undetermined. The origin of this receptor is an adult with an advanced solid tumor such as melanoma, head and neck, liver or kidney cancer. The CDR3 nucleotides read TGCAGCGCCGAGAGACTGGCCTCCTACAATGAGCAGTTCTTC. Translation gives CSAERLASYNEQFF.